These T cell receptor beta chains were read from a single sample in a study of blood T cell repertoires in COVID-19. Libraries were prepared by immunoSEQ multiplex PCR; TCRdb keeps only in-frame clonotypes and omits some of them. The sample gives 200,000 to 250,000 clones, around four fifths of which show up once; 7.5% to 9.5% is in the top ten. The sequenced material came from peripheral blood. These receptors all stem from a woman aged 80 or over with COVID-19, enrolled during active disease. Each CDR3 is given with its conserved first and last residue.

v_call: TRBV19; j_call: TRBJ2-7; cdr3_aa: CASKAGGTTEQYF
v_call: TRBV28; j_call: TRBJ1-4; cdr3_aa: CASRSAGAGKLFF
v_call: TRBV12-3/TRBV12-4; j_call: TRBJ2-1; cdr3_aa: CASSLGLAALF
v_call: TRBV6-5; j_call: TRBJ2-2; cdr3_aa: CASKEGANTGELFF
v_call: TRBV5-1; j_call: TRBJ2-2; cdr3_aa: CASSSGLNTGELFF
v_call: TRBV2; j_call: TRBJ2-2; cdr3_aa: CASRGLAGVGELFF
v_call: TRBV3-1/TRBV3-2; j_call: TRBJ1-1; cdr3_aa: CASSQGQGNTEAFF
v_call: TRBV3-1/TRBV3-2; j_call: TRBJ2-2; cdr3_aa: CASYDRDNTGELFF
v_call: TRBV3-1/TRBV3-2; j_call: TRBJ1-2; cdr3_aa: CASSHQQGYYGYTF
v_call: TRBV11-2; j_call: TRBJ2-1; cdr3_aa: CASSLGQGWFF
v_call: TRBV9; j_call: TRBJ2-1; cdr3_aa: CASSPGVFGNEQFF
v_call: TRBV6-5; j_call: TRBJ1-1; cdr3_aa: CASREDTRSEAFF
v_call: TRBV6-1; j_call: TRBJ2-1; cdr3_aa: CASTLSGSGNNEQFF
v_call: TRBV7-2; j_call: TRBJ2-3; cdr3_aa: CASSLSGITDTQYF
v_call: TRBV3-1/TRBV3-2; j_call: TRBJ1-3; cdr3_aa: CASSPGTDGNTIYF
v_call: TRBV14; j_call: TRBJ2-5; cdr3_aa: CASSLFVTETQYF